The following is a T cell receptor beta chain sequence with its context. The record originates from a study of identical twins. One entry per CDR3 protein, called by TCRdb with MiXCR from the 5' RACE reads. The table lists under 800,000 distinct CDR3 sequences, roughly 20% of them singletons. The sample also formed part of further work on T cells expressing NK-cell markers. This second study notes: Whether expanded NKG2C+ T cell clones were HCMV specific stayed uncertain.

Material for sequencing was PBMCs. The source of this sequence is a woman under 30 in good health.

CDR3: CSARDPAGISYEQYF. The CDR3 coding sequence is TGCAGTGCTAGAGATCCAGCGGGGATATCTTACGAGCAGTACTTC. This sequence joins TRBV20-1 and TRBJ2-7, with TRBD2 matching over 7 bases. After removal of 0 bases from V and 4 bases from J, the junction contained 9 bases not matched to a gene. The CDR3 consists of 15 residues. Germline V CDR1 and CDR2: DFQATT, SNEGSKA (reference sequence).